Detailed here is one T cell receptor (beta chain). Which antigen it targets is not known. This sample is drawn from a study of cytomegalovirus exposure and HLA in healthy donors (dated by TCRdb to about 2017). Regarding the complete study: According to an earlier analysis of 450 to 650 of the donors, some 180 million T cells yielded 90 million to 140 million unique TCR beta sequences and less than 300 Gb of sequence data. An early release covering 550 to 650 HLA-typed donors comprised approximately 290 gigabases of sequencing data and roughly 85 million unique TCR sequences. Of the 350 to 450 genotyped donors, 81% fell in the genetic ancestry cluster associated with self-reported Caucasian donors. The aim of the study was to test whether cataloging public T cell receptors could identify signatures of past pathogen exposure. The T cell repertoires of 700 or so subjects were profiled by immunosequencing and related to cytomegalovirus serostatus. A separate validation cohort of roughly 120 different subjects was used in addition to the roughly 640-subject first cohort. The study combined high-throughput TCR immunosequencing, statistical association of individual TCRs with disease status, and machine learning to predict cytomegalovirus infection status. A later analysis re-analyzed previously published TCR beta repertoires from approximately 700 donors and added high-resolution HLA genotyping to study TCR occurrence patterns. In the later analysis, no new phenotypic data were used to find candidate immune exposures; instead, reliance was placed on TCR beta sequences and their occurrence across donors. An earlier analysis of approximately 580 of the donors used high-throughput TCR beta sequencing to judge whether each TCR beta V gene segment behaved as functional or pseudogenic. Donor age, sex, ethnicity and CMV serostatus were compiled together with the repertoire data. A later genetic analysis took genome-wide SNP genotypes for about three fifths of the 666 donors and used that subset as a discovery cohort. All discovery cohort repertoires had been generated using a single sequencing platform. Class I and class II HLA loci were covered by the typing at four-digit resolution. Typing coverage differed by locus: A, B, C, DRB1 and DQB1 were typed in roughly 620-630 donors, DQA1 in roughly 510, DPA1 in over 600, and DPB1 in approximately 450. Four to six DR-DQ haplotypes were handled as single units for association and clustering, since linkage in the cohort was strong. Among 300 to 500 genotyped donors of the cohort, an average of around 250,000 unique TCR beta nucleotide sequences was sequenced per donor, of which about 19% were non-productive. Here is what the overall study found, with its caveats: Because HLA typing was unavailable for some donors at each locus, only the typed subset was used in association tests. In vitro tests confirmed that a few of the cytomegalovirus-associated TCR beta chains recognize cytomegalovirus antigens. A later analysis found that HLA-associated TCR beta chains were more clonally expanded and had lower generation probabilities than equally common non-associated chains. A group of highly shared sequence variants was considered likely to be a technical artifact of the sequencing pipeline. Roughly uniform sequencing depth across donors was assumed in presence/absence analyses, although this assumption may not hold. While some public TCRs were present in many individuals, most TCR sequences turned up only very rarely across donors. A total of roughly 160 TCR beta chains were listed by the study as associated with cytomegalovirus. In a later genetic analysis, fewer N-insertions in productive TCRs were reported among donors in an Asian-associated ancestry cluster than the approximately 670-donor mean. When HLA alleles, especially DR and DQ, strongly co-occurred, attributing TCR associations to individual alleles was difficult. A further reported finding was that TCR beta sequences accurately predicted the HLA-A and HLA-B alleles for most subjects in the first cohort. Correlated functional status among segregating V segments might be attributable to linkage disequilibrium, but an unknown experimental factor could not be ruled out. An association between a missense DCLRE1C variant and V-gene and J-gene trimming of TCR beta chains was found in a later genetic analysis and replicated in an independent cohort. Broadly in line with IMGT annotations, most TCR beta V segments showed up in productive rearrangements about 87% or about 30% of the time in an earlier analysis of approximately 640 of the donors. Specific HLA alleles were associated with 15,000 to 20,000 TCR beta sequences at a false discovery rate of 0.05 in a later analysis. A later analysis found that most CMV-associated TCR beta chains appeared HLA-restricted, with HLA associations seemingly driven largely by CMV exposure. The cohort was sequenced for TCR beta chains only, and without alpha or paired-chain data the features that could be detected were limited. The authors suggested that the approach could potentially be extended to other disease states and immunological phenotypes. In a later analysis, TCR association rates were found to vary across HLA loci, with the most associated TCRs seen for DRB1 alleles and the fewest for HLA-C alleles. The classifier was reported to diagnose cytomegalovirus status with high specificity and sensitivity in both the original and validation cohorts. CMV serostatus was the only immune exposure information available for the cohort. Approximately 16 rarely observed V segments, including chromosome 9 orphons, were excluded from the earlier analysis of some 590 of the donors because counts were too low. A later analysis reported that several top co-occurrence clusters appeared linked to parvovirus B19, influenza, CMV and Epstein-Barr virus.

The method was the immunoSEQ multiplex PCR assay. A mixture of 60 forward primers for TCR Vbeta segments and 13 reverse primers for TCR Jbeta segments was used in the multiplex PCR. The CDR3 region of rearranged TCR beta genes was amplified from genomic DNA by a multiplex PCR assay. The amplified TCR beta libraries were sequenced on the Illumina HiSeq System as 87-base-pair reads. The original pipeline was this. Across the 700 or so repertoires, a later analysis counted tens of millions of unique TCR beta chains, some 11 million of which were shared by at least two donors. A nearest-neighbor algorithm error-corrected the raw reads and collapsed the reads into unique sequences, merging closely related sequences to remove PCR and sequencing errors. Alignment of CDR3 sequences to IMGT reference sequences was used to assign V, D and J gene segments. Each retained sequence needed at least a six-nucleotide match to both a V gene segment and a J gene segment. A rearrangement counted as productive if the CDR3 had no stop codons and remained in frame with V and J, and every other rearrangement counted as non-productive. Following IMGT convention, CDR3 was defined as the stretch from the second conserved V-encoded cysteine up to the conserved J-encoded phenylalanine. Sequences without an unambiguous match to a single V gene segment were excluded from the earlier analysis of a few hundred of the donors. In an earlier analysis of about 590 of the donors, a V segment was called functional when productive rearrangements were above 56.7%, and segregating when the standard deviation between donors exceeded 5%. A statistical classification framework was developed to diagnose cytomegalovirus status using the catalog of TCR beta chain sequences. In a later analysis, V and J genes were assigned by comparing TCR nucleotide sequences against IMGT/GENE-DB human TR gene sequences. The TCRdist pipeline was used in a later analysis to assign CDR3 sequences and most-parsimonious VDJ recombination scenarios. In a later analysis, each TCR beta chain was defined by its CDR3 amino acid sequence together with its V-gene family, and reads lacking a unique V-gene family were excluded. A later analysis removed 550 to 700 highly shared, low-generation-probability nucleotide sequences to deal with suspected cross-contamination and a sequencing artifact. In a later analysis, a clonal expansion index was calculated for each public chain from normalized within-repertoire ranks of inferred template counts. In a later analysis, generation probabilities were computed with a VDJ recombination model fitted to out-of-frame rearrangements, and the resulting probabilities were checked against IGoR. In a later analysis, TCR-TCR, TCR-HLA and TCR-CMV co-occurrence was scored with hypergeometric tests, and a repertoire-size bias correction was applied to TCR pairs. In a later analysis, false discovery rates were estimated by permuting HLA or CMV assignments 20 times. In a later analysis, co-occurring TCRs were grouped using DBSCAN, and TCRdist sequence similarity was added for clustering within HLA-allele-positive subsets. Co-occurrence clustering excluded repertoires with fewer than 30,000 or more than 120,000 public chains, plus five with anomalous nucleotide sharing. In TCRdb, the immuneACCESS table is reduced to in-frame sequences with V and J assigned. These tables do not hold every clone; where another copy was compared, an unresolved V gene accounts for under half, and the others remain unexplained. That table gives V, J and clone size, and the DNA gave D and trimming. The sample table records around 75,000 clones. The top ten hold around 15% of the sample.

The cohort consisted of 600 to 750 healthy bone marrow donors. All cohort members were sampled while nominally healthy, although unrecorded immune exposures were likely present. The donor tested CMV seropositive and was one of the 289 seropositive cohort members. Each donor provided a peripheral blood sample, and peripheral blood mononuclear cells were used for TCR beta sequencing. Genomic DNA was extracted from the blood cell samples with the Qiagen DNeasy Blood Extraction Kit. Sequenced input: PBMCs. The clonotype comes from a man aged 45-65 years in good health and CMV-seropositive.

Here is the DNA: TGTGCCAGCAGCGAAATAGCGGGGGGTCCCCCCGGGGAGCTGTTTTTT. The resulting protein is CASSEIAGGPPGELFF. Recombination linked TRBV5-6 to TRBJ2-2; 10 bases in between match TRBD2. The germline V gene sets CDR1 to SGHDT and CDR2 to YYEEEE. The CDR3 sequence holds 16 residues, the cysteine and phenylalanine included. The read is trimmed to its CDR3 DNA, 48 bases read in frame from base 1. At the junction V is shortened by 4 bases and J by 6 bases; bases outside the gene matches: 9.